These 10 T cell receptor beta chains were sequenced from one sample in a study of blood T cell repertoires in COVID-19. This table comes from immunoSEQ multiplex PCR, and its TCRdb copy is limited to in-frame clones, with some not included. The table records under 500,000 clones, around 89% of them present only once. Specimen: peripheral blood. These receptors all stem from a woman in her 30s with acute or convalescent COVID-19.

This chain connects TRBV4-1 to TRBJ1-6; D not resolved. The germline gives CDR1 MGHRA, CDR2 YSYEKL. V shed 4 bases and J shed 9 bases, with 19 bases lying between them. The length of the CDR3 is 16 residues. The CDR3 is CASSPDVGVSGSPLHF. The CDR3 DNA reads TGCGCCAGCAGCCCGGATGTCGGGGTTTCGGGTTCACCCCTCCACTTT.

V usage is TRBV29-1 and J usage is TRBJ1-2, with D unresolved. CDR1 is SQVTM, CDR2 ANQGSEA, per germline. V lost 7 bases to trimming and J lost 0 bases, with 6 bases between them. This CDR3 comprises 11 residues. This CDR3 reads CSGSTNYGYTF. The CDR3 DNA follows: TGCAGCGGGAGTACTAACTATGGCTACACCTTC.

This chain uses TRBV19 with TRBJ1-2, with D maybe TRBD1 (5 bases). Trimming pared 4 bases from V and 2 bases from J, leaving 8 bases between. In germline, CDR1 is LNHDA, CDR2 SQIVND (reference sequence). There are 13 residues in the CDR3. The CDR3: CASSTTENYGYTF. CDR3 DNA: TGTGCCAGTAGTACGACAGAAAACTATGGCTACACCTTC.

The V and J genes are TRBV7-9 and TRBJ2-7; 10 nucleotides align to TRBD1. There are 17 residues in the CDR3. The germline CDR1 and CDR2 sequences are SEHNR and FQNEAQ (reference sequence). The V and J ends lost 2 bases and 3 bases, in that order; junction bases with no gene match: 10. In nucleotides, the CDR3 is TGTGCCAGCAGCTTATCCCCGGGACAGGGGCCCCACTACGAGCAGTACTTC. Translating it yields CASSLSPGQGPHYEQYF.

The V and J genes are TRBV10-2 and TRBJ2-2, with 8 nucleotides matching TRBD2. The CDR3 is 17 amino acids. Germline CDR1 and CDR2: WSHSY and SAAADI. The V gene end was trimmed by 3 bases and the J gene end by 4 bases; junction bases not matched to a gene: 10. The CDR3 region has the DNA TGCGCCAGCAGTGAAGCAGCGGGGGTCCTATTCACCGGGGAGCTGTTTTTT. It specifies CASSEAAGVLFTGELFF.

The chain is built from TRBV14 and TRBJ1-2; D gene unclear. Germline CDR1 is SGHDN and CDR2 is FVKESK. Between the trimmed V and J ends, which lost 2 bases and 4 bases, there was a span of 8 bases. This CDR3 is 13 amino acids long. This chain's CDR3 is CASSQNEAYGYTF. The CDR3 DNA reads TGTGCCAGCAGCCAAAACGAGGCCTATGGCTACACCTTC.

V gene TRBV12-3 or TRBV12-4 combines with J gene TRBJ1-6; a weak D match, TRBD1 (6 bases). The CDR3 covers 13 residues. Deletions cut 6 bases from V and 9 bases from J, with 12 bases between. DNA of the CDR3: TGTGCCAGCAGGTACAGGGTTGGTTCACCCCTCCACTTT. This gives the protein CASRYRVGSPLHF.

The rearrangement uses TRBV5-6 and TRBJ1-2, with no clear D. There are 15 residues in the CDR3. CDR1 and CDR2 (germline): SGHDT, YYEEEE. V lost 4 bases and J lost 0, with 13 bases in between. CDR3 amino acids: CASSPELVANYGYTF. Here the CDR3 DNA reads TGTGCCAGCAGCCCGGAGTTGGTGGCTAACTATGGCTACACCTTC.

This clone was counted a single time. The rearrangement uses TRBV15 and TRBJ1-2; D is possibly TRBD1 (6 bases). This CDR3 has 13 amino acids. Trimming left V 2 bases short and J 8 bases short, with 12 bases between. Germline CDR1 is LNHNV and CDR2 is YYDKDF (reference sequence). CDR3 region: CATSRQGQYGYTF. In nucleotides, the CDR3 is TGTGCCACCAGCAGACAGGGACAATACGGCTACACCTTC. Variable domain in full (rest from reference TRBV15 and TRBJ1-2): DAMVIQNPRYQVTQFGKPVTLSCSQTLNHNVMYWYQQKSSQAPKLLFHYYDKDFNNEADTPDNFQSRRPNTSFCFLDIRSPGLGDTAMYLCATSRQGQYGYTFGSGTRLTVV.

This clone was seen a single time. V is TRBV6-5 and J is TRBJ1-1; the match to TRBD1 covers 7 bases. Germline CDR1 MNHEY, CDR2 SVGAGI. CDR3 length equals 13 residues. The V gene end was trimmed by 8 bases and the J gene end by 6 bases; junction bases not matched to a gene: 9. CDR3 sequence (DNA): TGTGCCAGCCAACAGGGGTCTGGCGCTGAAGCTTTCTTT. Its translation: CASQQGSGAEAFF.